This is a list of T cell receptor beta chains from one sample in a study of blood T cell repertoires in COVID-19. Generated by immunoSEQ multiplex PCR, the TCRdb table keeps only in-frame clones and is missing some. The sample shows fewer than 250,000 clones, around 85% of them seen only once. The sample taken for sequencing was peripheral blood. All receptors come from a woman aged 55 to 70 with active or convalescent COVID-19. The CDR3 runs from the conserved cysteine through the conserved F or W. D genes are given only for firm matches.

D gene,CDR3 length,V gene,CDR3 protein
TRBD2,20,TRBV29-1,CSVIAGPGLAGGGGTDTQYF
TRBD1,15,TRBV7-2,CASSSGDSLQETQYF
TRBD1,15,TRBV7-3,CASSYPQGHLEKLFF
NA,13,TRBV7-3,CASSLNAGYEQYF
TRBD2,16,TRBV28,CASSSRTSGVTGELFF
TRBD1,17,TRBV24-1,CATSDPTGQGAWETQYF
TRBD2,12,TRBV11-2,CASSPQRGTQYF
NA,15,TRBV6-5,CASSPGLGSGNTIYF
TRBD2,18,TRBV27,CASSLWARLAGGAGELFF
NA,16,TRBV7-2,CASSLWAGRDKNIQYF
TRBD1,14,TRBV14,CASSHTGGAYEQYF
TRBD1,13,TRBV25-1,CASNHRTGNEQFF
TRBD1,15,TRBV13,CASSATPGTGVGYTF
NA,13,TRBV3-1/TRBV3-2,CASSHLGGGEQYF
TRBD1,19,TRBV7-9,CASSLTRTGTGASGNTIYF
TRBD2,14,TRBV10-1,CASSESREHGELFF
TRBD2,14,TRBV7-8,CASSLAGGKETQYF
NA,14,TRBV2,CASSVGRRGSPLHF
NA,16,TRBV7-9,CASSLAAGLANYGYTF
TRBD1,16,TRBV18,CASSLPGTGVNNEQFF
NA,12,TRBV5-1,CASSFSGTEAFF
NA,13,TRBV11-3,CASSFSRLYEQYF
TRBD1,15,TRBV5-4,CASSGTGTGGGTQYF
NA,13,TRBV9,CASSVGSRKTQYF
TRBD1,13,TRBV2,CASSGPTPSTGSF
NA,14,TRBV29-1,CSVRQEINTGELFF
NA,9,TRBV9,CASSPARFF
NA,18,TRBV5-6,CASSLELFRGHRDTEAFF
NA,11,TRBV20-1,CSARDDWEQYF
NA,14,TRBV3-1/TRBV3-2,CASSQRLGADTQYF
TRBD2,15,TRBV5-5,CASSWVASGHNEQFF
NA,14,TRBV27,CASRKGAETGELFF
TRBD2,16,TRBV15,CATGTSGGRNTGELFF
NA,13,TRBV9,CASSPRGNTEAFF
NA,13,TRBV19,CASSPGQTNEQFF
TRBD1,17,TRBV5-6,CASSSRDRGRSNEKLFF
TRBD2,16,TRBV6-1,CASSDLTSGRFGEQFF
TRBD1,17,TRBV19,CASSIRLRDSSNEKLFF
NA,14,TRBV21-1,CASSMRDRVYGYTF
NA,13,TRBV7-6,CASSLGAGREAFF
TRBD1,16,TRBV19,CASNVPGQGINYSYTF
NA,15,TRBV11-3,CASSTTRGEDYGYTF
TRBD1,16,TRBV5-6,CASSFGTGGRTTEAFF
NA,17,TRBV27,CASSFSDGLDIPYEQYF
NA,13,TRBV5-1,CASSRDFYNEQFF
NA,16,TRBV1,CTSSSSDRGSNQPQHF
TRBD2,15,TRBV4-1,CASSQVAGESDTQYF
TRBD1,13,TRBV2,CASRRTGYQPQHF
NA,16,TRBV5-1,CASNRDSSSSYNEQFF
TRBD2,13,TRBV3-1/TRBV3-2,CASSQSRESEQYF
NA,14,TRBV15,CATSREAENTEAFF
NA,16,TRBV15,CATSRVRRGGGTEAFF
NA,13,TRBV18,CASSLWATDIQYF
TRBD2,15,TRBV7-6,CASNRGGRGTDTQYF